This TCR beta chain was identified during a study of blood T cell repertoires in COVID-19. Overall study: From T cells, B-cell-depleted T cells, or PBMCs came the material, which was cDNA or gDNA.

Recruits, aged roughly 18 to 90 years, lived in 24 US areas. Researchers sorted participants into cohorts using their self-reported clinical history. This clone showed up just once. CDR1 SNHLY and CDR2 FYNNEI come from the germline V gene. The CDR3 length is 13 residues. V lost 10 bases, J lost 6 bases, and 9 bases stayed unmatched. Sequencing used immunoSEQ multiplex PCR; TCRdb keeps in-frame clones, though not all of them. The data contain nearly 250,000 clones, about nine tenths of them singletons. The sequenced sample was PBMCs or T cells enriched from blood (not recorded which). The chain uses TRBV2 and TRBJ1-1, with TRBD1 identical over 9 bases. The source of this sequence is a middle-aged man who had been exposed to COVID-19. The CDR3 spells CATKGTGSAEAFF. CDR3 DNA sequence: TGTGCCACCAAGGGGACAGGGAGCGCTGAAGCTTTCTTT.